This T cell receptor beta chain was retrieved from a study of cytomegalovirus exposure and HLA in healthy donors. Background on the study: Some 85 million unique TCRs from HLA-typed donors were held in an early data release. Among the roughly 400 donors who were genotyped, roughly 86% fell in the genetic ancestry cluster that is associated with self-reported Caucasian donors. Findings of the study overall: A further, later analysis showed that HLA-associated TCR beta chains (compared with equally common others) were more clonally expanded. In vitro testing confirmed a few CMV-associated chains as specific for CMV antigens.

Of note for this clone: Its antigen is unidentified.

Primers included in the PCR were 60 Vbeta and 13 Jbeta primers. Assay: immunoSEQ multiplex PCR; the TCRdb copy retains only in-frame clones and omits some. The sample yields approximately 99,000 clones, roughly four fifths seen once. The germline V gene has CDR1 SGHNT and CDR2 YYREEE (reference sequence). J gave up 6 bases and V 4 bases, and 12 bases lay outside the gene matches. This CDR3 has 15 amino acids. The gene calls are TRBV5-4 and TRBJ2-5; 7 nucleotides match TRBD2. Input material: PBMCs. This TCR derives from a man aged 35 to 55 in good health and CMV-seropositive. This chain's CDR3 is CASSPDLGGEKTQYF. The DNA of the CDR3 is TGTGCCAGCAGCCCGGATTTGGGAGGGGAAAAGACCCAGTACTTC.